The 10 T cell receptor beta chains below were found in one sample sequenced in a study of neurological immune-mediated disorders (dated by TCRdb to about 2019). Libraries were constructed by 5' RACE. Sequenced on an Illumina HiSeq 2500. The public reads were reanalyzed by TCRdb: fastp trimming at Q25, MiXCR alignment, in-frame beta chains only. Rows are unified per CDR3 protein, each entry keeping the most common DNA and genes. In all, the sample holds approximately 37,000 distinct CDR3 sequences, and 3% to 3.5% of those were seen once. Of the sample, approximately 8.4% is held by the ten largest clones. Reading the label with the study, this specimen's time point is: longitudinal time-point 1 (baseline). The sequenced material came from PBMCs. Receptors were obtained from a woman in her fifties or sixties with multiple sclerosis.

This clonotype was picked up one time. The junction departs from the called germline gene at one end, perhaps through a read error. The J gene is TRBJ1-5, the V gene TRBV28; a possible D gene is TRBD1 (5 bases). Germline loops: CDR1 MDHEN, CDR2 SYDVKM. This CDR3 spans 12 amino acids. The CDR3 loop reads CSSIRGKQPQHF. The CDR3 DNA is TGTTCCAGCATCCGGGGGAAGCAGCCCCAGCATTTT.

This clonotype was counted between two and nine times. The V and J genes are TRBV18 and TRBJ1-2; 9 bases match TRBD1. This CDR3 contains 14 residues. The junction had 7 bases not matched to a gene; V was cut back by 3 bases and J by 8 bases. Germline lookup yields CDR1 KGHSH and CDR2 LQKENI. The CDR3 loop is CASSPKDRGGGYTF. The CDR3 bases are TGTGCCAGCTCACCCAAGGACAGGGGAGGCGGCTACACCTTC.

This clonotype was observed at least ten times. The chain couples TRBV12-3 or TRBV12-4 to TRBJ2-7; tentatively, D is TRBD1 or TRBD2 (6 bases each). This CDR3 has 14 amino acids. The V gene lost 6 bases and the J gene lost 3 bases, with 15 bases spanning the gap. Here the CDR3 DNA reads TGTGCCAGCAGCGTCCTGGGGGGCCGCTACGAGCAGTACTTC. Amino acid sequence: CASSVLGGRYEQYF.

This clonotype was seen repeatedly, ten times or more. The chain joins TRBV11-2 to TRBJ2-7; D not resolved. The CDR3 length is 13 residues. Germline values: CDR1 SGHAT, CDR2 FQNNGV. The V end was cut by 3 bases, the J end by 2 bases, with 8 bases between. CDR3 residues: CASSFGQTYEQYF. The DNA of the CDR3 is TGTGCCAGCAGCTTCGGGCAGACCTACGAGCAGTACTTC.

This clonotype was picked up many times. V and J are TRBV20-1 and TRBJ1-1; D might be TRBD1 (5 bases). The V end lost 3 bases, the J end lost 3 bases, and 11 bases lay between the germline ends. Germline V gene sequence: CDR1 DFQATT, CDR2 SNEGSKA (reference sequence). This CDR3 has 13 amino acids. This chain's CDR3 is CSARGQGHTEAFF. The DNA of the CDR3 is TGCAGTGCTAGGGGGCAGGGCCACACTGAAGCTTTCTTT.

This clonotype was observed at least ten times. The V call is TRBV7-2, the J call TRBJ1-2; perhaps TRBD1 as D (5 bases). The CDR3 runs 13 residues. Germline assignment: CDR1 SGHTA and CDR2 FQGNSA. With 3 bases removed from V and 6 bases from J, the gap between germline ends came to 11 bases. This CDR3 is CASSFTAGDGYTF. The CDR3 bases are TGTGCCAGCAGCTTTACGGCGGGGGATGGCTACACCTTC. The full variable domain, rest sourced from reference TRBV7-2 and TRBJ1-2, is GAGVSQSPSNKVTEKGKDVELRCDPISGHTALYWYRQSLGQGLEFLIYFQGNSAPDKSGLPSDRFSAERTGGSVSTLTIQRTQQEDSAVYLCASSFTAGDGYTFGSGTRLTVV.

This clonotype was recorded many times. This sequence joins TRBV9 and TRBJ2-7; 10 bases line up with TRBD1. V lost 0 bases, J lost 3 bases, and 6 bases stayed unmatched. CDR3 length: 16 residues. Germline-derived CDR1 and CDR2 are SGDLS and YYNGEE. CDR3: CASSVDWDRGNYEQYF. In nucleotides, the CDR3 is TGTGCCAGCAGCGTAGACTGGGACAGGGGTAACTACGAGCAGTACTTC.

Ten or more counts support this clonotype. A much larger clone differs from this one at a single base, so this may be a read error. The conserved phenylalanine or tryptophan is not found at the CDR3 terminus, so this likely reflects a read error. The chain carries TRBV7-8 and TRBJ2-4; TRBD2 matches at 7 bases. Germline lookup yields CDR1 SGHVS and CDR2 FQNEAQ. V was pared by 6 bases and J by 7 bases, with 3 bases of the junction left unmatched. The CDR3 is 12 amino acids. CDR3 sequence (DNA): TGTGCCAGCAGGGGCGGGGGTAACATTCAGTACTGC. Protein product: CASRGGGNIQYC.

Many counts were recorded for this clonotype. The rearrangement links TRBV7-8 to TRBJ1-1; unclear D gene. This CDR3 region has 15 residues. Trimming cost V 0 bases and J 1 base, with 9 bases left between them. The germline V gene has CDR1 SGHVS and CDR2 FQNEAQ. CDR3 bases: TGTGCCAGCAGCTTAGCCGGAGGCTGGAACACTGAAGCTTTCTTT. Encoded protein: CASSLAGGWNTEAFF.

This clonotype was seen repeatedly, ten times or more. The V and J genes are TRBV5-5 and TRBJ2-3, with D perhaps matching TRBD2 (6 bases). The CDR3 loop spans 14 amino acids. V was trimmed by 0 bases and J by 4 bases, leaving 9 bases between them. Per the germline V gene, CDR1 is SGHKS and CDR2 is YYEKEE (reference sequence). CDR3 DNA sequence: TGTGCCAGCAGCTTGGCACTAGCATCAGATACGCAGTATTTT. Translation gives CASSLALASDTQYF.